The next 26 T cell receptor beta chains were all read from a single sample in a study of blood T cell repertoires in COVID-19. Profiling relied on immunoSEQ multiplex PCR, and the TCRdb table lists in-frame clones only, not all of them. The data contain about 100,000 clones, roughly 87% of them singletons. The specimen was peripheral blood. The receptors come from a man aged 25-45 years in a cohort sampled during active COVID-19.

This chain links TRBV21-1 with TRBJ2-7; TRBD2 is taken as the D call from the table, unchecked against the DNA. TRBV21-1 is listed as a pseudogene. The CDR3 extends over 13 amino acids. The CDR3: CASRSSGSYEQYF. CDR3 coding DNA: TGTGCCAGCAGGTCCTCGGGGTCCTACGAGCAGTACTTC.

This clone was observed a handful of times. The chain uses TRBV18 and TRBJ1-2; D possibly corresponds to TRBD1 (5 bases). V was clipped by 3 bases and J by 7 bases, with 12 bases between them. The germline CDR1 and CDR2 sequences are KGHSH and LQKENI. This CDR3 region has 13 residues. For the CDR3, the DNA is TGTGCCAGCTCACCTTCAGGGAAGGGTGGCTACACCTTC. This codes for CASSPSGKGGYTF.

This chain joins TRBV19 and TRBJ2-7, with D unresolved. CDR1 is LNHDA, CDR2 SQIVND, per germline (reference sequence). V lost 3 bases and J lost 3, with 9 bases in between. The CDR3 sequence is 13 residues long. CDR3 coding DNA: TGTGCCAGTAGTATTGACACCAACTACGAGCAGTACTTC. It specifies CASSIDTNYEQYF.

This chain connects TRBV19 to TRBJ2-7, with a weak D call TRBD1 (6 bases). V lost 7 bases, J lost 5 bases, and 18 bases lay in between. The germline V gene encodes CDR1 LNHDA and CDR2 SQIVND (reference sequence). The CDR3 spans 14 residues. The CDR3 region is CASKKGDLLDEQYF. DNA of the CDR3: TGTGCCAGTAAGAAGGGGGATCTACTGGACGAGCAGTACTTC.

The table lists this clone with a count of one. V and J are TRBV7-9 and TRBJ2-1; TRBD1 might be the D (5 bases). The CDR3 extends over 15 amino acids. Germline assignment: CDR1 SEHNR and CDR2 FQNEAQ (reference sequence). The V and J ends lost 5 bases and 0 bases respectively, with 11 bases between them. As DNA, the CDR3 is TGTGCCAGCAGCGTCAGGGCTAGCTCCTACAATGAGCAGTTCTTC. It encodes CASSVRASSYNEQFF.

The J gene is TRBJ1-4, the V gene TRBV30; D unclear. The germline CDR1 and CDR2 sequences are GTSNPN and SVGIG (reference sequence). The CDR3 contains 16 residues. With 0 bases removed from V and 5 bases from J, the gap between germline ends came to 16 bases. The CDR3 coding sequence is TGTGCCTGGAGTGTACAAAGTGGTCAGTTGAATGAAAAACTGTTTTTT. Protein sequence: CAWSVQSGQLNEKLFF.

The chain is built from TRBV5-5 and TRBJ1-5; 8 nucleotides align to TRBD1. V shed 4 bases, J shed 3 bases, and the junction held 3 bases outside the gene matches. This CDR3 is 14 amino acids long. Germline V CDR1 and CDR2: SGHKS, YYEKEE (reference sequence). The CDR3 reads CASSRDRSNQPQHF. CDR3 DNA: TGTGCCAGCAGCAGGGACAGGTCCAATCAGCCCCAGCATTTT.

In DNA, the CDR3 is TGCGCCAGCAGTGAAGCGGTCAGTTCCTACGAGCAGTACTTC. Its translation is CASSEAVSSYEQYF. V usage is TRBV10-1 and J usage is TRBJ2-7; D is perhaps TRBD2 (5 bases). Between the trimmed V and J ends, which lost 3 bases and 1 base, there was a span of 10 bases. Germline V gene lookup returns CDR1 WNHNN and CDR2 SYGVQD (reference sequence). The CDR3 consists of 14 residues.

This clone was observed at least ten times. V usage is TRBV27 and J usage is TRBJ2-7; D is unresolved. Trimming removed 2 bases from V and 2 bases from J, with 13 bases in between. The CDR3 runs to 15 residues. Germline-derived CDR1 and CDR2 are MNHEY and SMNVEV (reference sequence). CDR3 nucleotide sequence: TGTGCCAGCAGTTTAATCGGCAGACAAACCTACGAGCAGTACTTC. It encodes CASSLIGRQTYEQYF.

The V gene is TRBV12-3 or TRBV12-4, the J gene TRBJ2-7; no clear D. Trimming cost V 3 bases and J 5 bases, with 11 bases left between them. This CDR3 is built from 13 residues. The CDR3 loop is CASSFSAGDEQYF. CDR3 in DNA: TGTGCCAGCAGTTTTTCGGCAGGCGACGAGCAGTACTTC.

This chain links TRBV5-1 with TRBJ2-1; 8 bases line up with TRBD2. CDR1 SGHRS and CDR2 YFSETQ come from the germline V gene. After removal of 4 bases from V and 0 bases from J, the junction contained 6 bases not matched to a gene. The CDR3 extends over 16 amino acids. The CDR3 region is CASSGRTSTSYNEQFF. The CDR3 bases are TGCGCCAGCAGCGGCCGGACTAGCACCTCCTACAATGAGCAGTTCTTC.

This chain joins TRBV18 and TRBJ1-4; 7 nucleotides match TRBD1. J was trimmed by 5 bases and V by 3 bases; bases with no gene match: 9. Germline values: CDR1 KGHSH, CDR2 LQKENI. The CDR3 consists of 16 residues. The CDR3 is CASSPARAGGNEKLFF. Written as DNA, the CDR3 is TGTGCCAGCTCACCGGCGCGGGCAGGGGGGAATGAAAAACTGTTTTTT.

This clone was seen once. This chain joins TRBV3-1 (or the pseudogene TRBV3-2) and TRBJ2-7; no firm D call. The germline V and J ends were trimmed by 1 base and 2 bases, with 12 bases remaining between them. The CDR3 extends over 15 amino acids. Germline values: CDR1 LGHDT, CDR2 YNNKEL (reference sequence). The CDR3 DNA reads TGTGCCAGCAGCCAAGCTGGGCAGATGCCCTACGAGCAGTACTTC. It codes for CASSQAGQMPYEQYF.

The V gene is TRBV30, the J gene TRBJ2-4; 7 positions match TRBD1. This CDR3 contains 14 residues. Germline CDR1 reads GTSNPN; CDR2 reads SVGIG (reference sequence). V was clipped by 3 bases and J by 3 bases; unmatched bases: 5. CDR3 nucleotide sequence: TGTGCCTGGAGAGAGACAGGGATCAAAAACATTCAGTACTTC. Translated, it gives CAWRETGIKNIQYF. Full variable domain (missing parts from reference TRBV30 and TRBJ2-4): SQTIHQWPATLVQPVGSPLSLECTVEGTSNPNLYWYRQAAGRGLQLLFYSVGIGQISSEVPQNLSASRPQDRQFILSSKKLLLSDSGFYLCAWRETGIKNIQYFGAGTRLSVL.

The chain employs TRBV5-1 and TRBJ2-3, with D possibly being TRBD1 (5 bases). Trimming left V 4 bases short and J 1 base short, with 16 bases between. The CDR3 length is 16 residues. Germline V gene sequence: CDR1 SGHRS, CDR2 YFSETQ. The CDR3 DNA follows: TGCGCCAGCAGCGCCGGGCAGGGTTTCGGCACAGATACGCAGTATTTT. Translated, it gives CASSAGQGFGTDTQYF.

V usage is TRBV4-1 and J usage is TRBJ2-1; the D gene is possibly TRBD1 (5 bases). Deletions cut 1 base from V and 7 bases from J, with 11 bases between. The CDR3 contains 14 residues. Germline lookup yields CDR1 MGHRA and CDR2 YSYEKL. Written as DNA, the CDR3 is TGCGCCAGCAGCCAAGGGGCAGGGCTTAATGAGCAGTTCTTC. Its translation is CASSQGAGLNEQFF.

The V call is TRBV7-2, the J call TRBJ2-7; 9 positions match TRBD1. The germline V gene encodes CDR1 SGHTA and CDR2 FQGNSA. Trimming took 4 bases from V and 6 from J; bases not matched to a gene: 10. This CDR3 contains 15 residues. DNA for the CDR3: TGTGCCAGCAGCTATTCAGGACAGGGGTGGATCGAGCAGTACTTC. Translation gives CASSYSGQGWIEQYF.

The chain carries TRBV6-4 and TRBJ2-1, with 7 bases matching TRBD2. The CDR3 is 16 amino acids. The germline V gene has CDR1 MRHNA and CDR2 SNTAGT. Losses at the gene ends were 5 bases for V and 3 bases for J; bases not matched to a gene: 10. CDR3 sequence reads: CASSPNVAGSYNEQFF. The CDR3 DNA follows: TGTGCCAGCAGTCCAAACGTAGCGGGCAGCTACAATGAGCAGTTCTTC.

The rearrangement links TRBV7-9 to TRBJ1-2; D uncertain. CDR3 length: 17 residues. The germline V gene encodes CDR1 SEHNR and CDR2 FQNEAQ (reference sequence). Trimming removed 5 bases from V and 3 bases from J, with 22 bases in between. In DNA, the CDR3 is TGTGCCAGCAGCCCGAGCTGGTGGGGAGGTGGGGACTATGGCTACACCTTC. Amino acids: CASSPSWWGGGDYGYTF.

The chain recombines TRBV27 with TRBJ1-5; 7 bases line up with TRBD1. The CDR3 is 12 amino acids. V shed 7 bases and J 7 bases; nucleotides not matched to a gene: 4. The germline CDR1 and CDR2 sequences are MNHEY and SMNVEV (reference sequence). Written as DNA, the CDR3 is TGTGCCAGCATACAGGGGTGGCAGCCCCAGCATTTT. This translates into CASIQGWQPQHF.

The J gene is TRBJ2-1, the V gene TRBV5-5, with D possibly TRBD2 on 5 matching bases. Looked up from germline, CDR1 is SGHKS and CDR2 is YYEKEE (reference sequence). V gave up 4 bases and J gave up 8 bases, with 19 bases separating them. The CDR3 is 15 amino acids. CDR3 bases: TGTGCCAGCAGCCTTCGGACCCAGACGGACTATGAGCAGTTCTTC. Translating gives CASSLRTQTDYEQFF.

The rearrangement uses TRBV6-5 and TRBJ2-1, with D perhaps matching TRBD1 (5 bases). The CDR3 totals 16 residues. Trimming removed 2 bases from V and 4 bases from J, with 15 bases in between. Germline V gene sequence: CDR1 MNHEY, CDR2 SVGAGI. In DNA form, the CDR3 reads TGTGCCAGCAGTTACGCCACAGGAGCTTCGTACAATGAGCAGTTCTTC. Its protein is CASSYATGASYNEQFF.

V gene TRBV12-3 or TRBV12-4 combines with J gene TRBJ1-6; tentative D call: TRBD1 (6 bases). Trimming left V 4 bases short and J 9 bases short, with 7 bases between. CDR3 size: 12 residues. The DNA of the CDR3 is TGTGCCAGCAGTTCACAGGGTTCACCCCTCCACTTT. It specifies CASSSQGSPLHF.

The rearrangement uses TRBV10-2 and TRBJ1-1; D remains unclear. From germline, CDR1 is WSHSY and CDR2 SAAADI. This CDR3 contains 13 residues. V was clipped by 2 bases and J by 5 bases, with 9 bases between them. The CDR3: CASSETGRTEAFF. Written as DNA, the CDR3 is TGCGCCAGCAGTGAGACCGGGAGGACTGAAGCTTTCTTT.

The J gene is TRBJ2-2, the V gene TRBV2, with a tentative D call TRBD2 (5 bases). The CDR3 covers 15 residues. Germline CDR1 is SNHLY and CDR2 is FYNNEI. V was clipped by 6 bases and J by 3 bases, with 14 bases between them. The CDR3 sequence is CASREDWPDTGELFF. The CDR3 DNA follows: TGTGCCAGCAGGGAGGACTGGCCAGACACCGGGGAGCTGTTTTTT.

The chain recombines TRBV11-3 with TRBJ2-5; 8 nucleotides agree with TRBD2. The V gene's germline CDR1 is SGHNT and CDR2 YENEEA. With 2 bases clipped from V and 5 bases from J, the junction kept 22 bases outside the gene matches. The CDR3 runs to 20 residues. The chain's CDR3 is CASSLIGVVGSGVGDETQYF. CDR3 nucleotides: TGTGCCAGCAGCTTAATCGGGGTTGTCGGTAGCGGGGTGGGTGACGAGACCCAGTACTTC.